These 23 T cell receptor beta chains were sequenced from one sample in a study of cytomegalovirus exposure and HLA in healthy donors. The PCR used 60 Vbeta and 13 Jbeta primers. Sequencing used immunoSEQ multiplex PCR; TCRdb keeps in-frame clones, though not all of them. The profile shows fewer than 200,000 clones, around 88% of them singletons. The source material was PBMCs. Receptors originate from a woman in her 30s in good health and CMV-seronegative.

The CDR3 DNA is TGCGCCAGCACATCTGCGGGTGGCGGAAAGGAGCTGTTTTTT. Protein: CASTSAGGGKELFF. V gene TRBV5-1 combines with J gene TRBJ2-2; D perhaps matches TRBD2 (5 bases). This CDR3 is 14 amino acids long. Trimming stripped 6 bases from V and 10 bases from J, with 19 bases between. Germline lookup yields CDR1 SGHRS and CDR2 YFSETQ. The full variable domain, completed using reference TRBV5-1 and TRBJ2-2, is KAGVTQTPRYLIKTRGQQVTLSCSPISGHRSVSWYQQTPGQGLQFLFEYFSETQRNKGNFPGRFSGRQFSNSRSEMNVSTLELGDSALYLCASTSAGGGKELFFGEGSRLTVL.

The chain carries TRBV7-2 and TRBJ1-2; the match to TRBD1 covers 8 bases. V lost 5 bases and J lost 13; bases outside the gene matches: 24. The CDR3 runs 17 residues. Germline CDR1 reads SGHTA; CDR2 reads FQGNSA. The CDR3 DNA reads as TGTGCCAGCAGCCCGAGTTCGCCTTTCCTCGGACAGGGTTACTCCACCTTC. Protein: CASSPSSPFLGQGYSTF.

This clone has only one observation. CDR3 sequence reads: CASSLAGVPLHF. In nucleotides, the CDR3 is TGCGCCAGCAGCTTGGCCGGGGTCCCCCTCCACTTT. The chain combines TRBV5-1 with TRBJ1-6, with no clear D. The V end was cut by 0 bases, the J end by 13 bases, with 8 bases between. The CDR3 loop spans 12 amino acids. Germline V gene lookup returns CDR1 SGHRS and CDR2 YFSETQ.

This chain joins TRBV11-2 and TRBJ2-3, with TRBD2 identical over 12 bases. The CDR3 length is 17 residues. CDR1 is SGHAT, CDR2 FQNNGV, per germline. The J segment lost 4 bases and the V segment lost 3 bases, leaving 8 bases of the junction unmatched. DNA of the CDR3: TGTGCCAGCAGCTTTGGGCTAGCGGGGGGGCCGGCAGATACGCAGTATTTT. Protein product: CASSFGLAGGPADTQYF.

The J gene is TRBJ2-1, the V gene TRBV29-1; TRBD2 agrees at 7 bases. The ends lost 6 bases at V and 9 bases at J; junction bases unmatched: 23. Per the germline V gene, CDR1 is SQVTM and CDR2 is ANQGSEA. The CDR3 covers 17 residues. CDR3 protein: CSVQGSLAWVRSGEQFF. CDR3 nucleotide sequence: TGCAGCGTCCAGGGCTCACTAGCGTGGGTGCGATCGGGTGAGCAGTTCTTC.

V and J are TRBV7-9 and TRBJ2-1; the D gene is possibly TRBD2 (5 bases). Trimming removed 1 base at V and 13 bases at J, with 11 bases between. The CDR3 is made up of 12 amino acids. Germline loops: CDR1 SEHNR, CDR2 FQNEAQ (reference sequence). CDR3 sequence: CASSLDRGAQFF. DNA of the CDR3: TGTGCCAGCAGCTTAGACCGGGGAGCTCAGTTCTTC.

V gene TRBV7-9 combines with J gene TRBJ2-7, with D unresolved. V lost 1 base and J lost 5, with 21 bases in between. From germline, CDR1 is SEHNR and CDR2 FQNEAQ (reference sequence). This CDR3 is 17 amino acids long. The CDR3 loop reads CASSLGNFPASTDEQYF. CDR3 in DNA: TGTGCCAGCAGCTTAGGTAACTTTCCTGCATCTACCGACGAGCAGTACTTC.

This sequence joins TRBV7-9 and TRBJ1-1, with D possibly TRBD1 on 6 matching bases. Trimming pared 2 bases from V and 10 bases from J, leaving 26 bases between. The germline V gene has CDR1 SEHNR and CDR2 FQNEAQ (reference sequence). The CDR3 consists of 17 residues. CDR3 loop: CASSLPQGIGEGQRAFF. CDR3 DNA: TGTGCCAGCAGCTTACCGCAGGGGATAGGGGAGGGGCAAAGAGCTTTCTTT.

The rearrangement links TRBV4-1 to TRBJ1-3; TRBD1 is a possible D gene (5 bases). The CDR3 is 16 amino acids. V was pared by 5 bases and J by 0 bases, with 14 bases between. Germline lookup yields CDR1 MGHRA and CDR2 YSYEKL. In DNA, the CDR3 is TGCGCCAGCAGCTCACTGACAGCCGACTCTGGAAACACCATATATTTT. This encodes CASSSLTADSGNTIYF.

Only one count was recorded for this clone. The gene calls are TRBV7-9 and TRBJ1-2; 7 nucleotides agree with TRBD1. The V segment lost 7 bases and the J segment 8 bases; nucleotides outside the gene matches: 13. This CDR3 is 14 amino acids long. The germline V gene encodes CDR1 SEHNR and CDR2 FQNEAQ (reference sequence). The CDR3 loop reads CASTSRQGLFGYTF. CDR3 coding DNA: TGTGCCAGCACATCGCGACAGGGACTCTTCGGCTACACCTTC.

This clone was detected a few times. The V gene is TRBV4-1, the J gene TRBJ2-1, with 7 bases fitting TRBD1. Losses at the gene ends were 2 bases for V and 5 bases for J; bases not matched to a gene: 6. This CDR3 comprises 15 residues. Germline V lookup: CDR1 MGHRA, CDR2 YSYEKL. The CDR3 DNA sequence: TGCGCCAGCAGCCAACCGACAGGGTCTCACAATGAGCAGTTCTTC. Protein: CASSQPTGSHNEQFF.

The chain employs TRBV7-3 and TRBJ2-1, with 15 bases lining up with TRBD2. The CDR3 consists of 20 residues. Germline trimming cut 2 bases from V and 3 bases from J; bases unmatched to any gene: 11. Germline-derived CDR1 and CDR2 are SGHTA and FQGTGA. As DNA, the CDR3 is TGTGCCAGCAGCTTACAGAGGACTAGCGGGAGGGCCGATCTCTACAATGAGCAGTTCTTC. Translated: CASSLQRTSGRADLYNEQFF.

This chain links TRBV4-1 with TRBJ1-3; D is uncertain. Germline assignment: CDR1 MGHRA and CDR2 YSYEKL. Trimming cost V 4 bases and J 8 bases, with 6 bases left between them. This CDR3 region has 11 residues. CDR3 region: CASSPGDTIYF. The CDR3 nucleotides are TGCGCCAGCAGCCCCGGGGACACCATATATTTT.

This chain connects TRBV19 to TRBJ2-3; possible D gene TRBD1, 6 bases. The V end lost 7 bases, the J end lost 4 bases, and 15 bases lay between the germline ends. The germline V gene encodes CDR1 LNHDA and CDR2 SQIVND (reference sequence). The CDR3 has 14 residues. The chain's CDR3 is CASIDGTRADTQYF. The CDR3 bases are TGTGCCAGTATTGACGGGACAAGGGCAGATACGCAGTATTTT.

This chain joins TRBV19 and TRBJ2-5; D might be TRBD2 (5 bases). The CDR3 sequence is 15 residues long. V was cut by 0 bases and J by 3 bases, with 11 bases left in between. CDR1 and CDR2 (germline): LNHDA, SQIVND (reference sequence). Here the CDR3 reads CASSIDPLGEETQYF. DNA for the CDR3: TGTGCCAGTAGTATAGATCCCCTCGGGGAAGAGACCCAGTACTTC. Full variable domain (missing parts from reference TRBV19 and TRBJ2-5): DGGITQSPKYLFRKEGQNVTLSCEQNLNHDAMYWYRQDPGQGLRLIYYSQIVNDFQKGDIAEGYSVSREKKESFPLTVTSAQKNPTAFYLCASSIDPLGEETQYFGPGTRLLVL.

The chain recombines TRBV23-1 with TRBJ2-7; D may be TRBD1 (6 bases). TRBV23-1 is filed as an ORF, its function uncertain. The CDR3 totals 14 residues. Trimming removed 6 bases at V and 0 bases at J, with 12 bases between. The CDR3 DNA is TGCGCCAGCAGGAATTGGACAGACTCCTACGAGCAGTACTTC. Translated: CASRNWTDSYEQYF.

The chain recombines TRBV6-7 with TRBJ2-7; 7 bases are a match to TRBD2. TRBV6-7 qualifies as an ORF whose function is uncertain. Trimming cost V 2 bases and J 0 bases; bases outside gene matches: 7. The CDR3 has 16 residues. CDR3 in DNA: TGTGCCAGCAGTTACGGACTAGAAAAAAGCTCCTACGAGCAGTACTTC. Translated: CASSYGLEKSSYEQYF.

This clone appeared a few times. The rearrangement uses TRBV10-3 and TRBJ1-1; 8 bases are shared with TRBD1. The length of the CDR3 is 14 residues. In germline, CDR1 is ENHRY, CDR2 SYGVKD. Unmatched junction bases numbered 4, after V lost 3 bases and J lost 4 bases. CDR3 DNA: TGTGCCATCAGTGAAAGAGACAGGGGCACTGAAGCTTTCTTT. This codes for CAISERDRGTEAFF.

This chain uses TRBV19 with TRBJ2-1, with D perhaps matching TRBD1 (5 bases). V dropped 5 bases and J dropped 3 bases, with 11 bases sitting between them. The CDR3 loop spans 14 amino acids. The germline V gene encodes CDR1 LNHDA and CDR2 SQIVND (reference sequence). The CDR3 DNA reads TGTGCCAGTAGTGTGGACACGGGCTACAATGAGCAGTTCTTC. Protein sequence: CASSVDTGYNEQFF.

V is TRBV7-6 and J is TRBJ2-5, with 8 bases matching TRBD1. Germline CDR1 is SGHVS and CDR2 is FNYEAQ. The V segment lost 4 bases and the J segment 5 bases; nucleotides outside the gene matches: 6. The CDR3 consists of 14 residues. The CDR3 protein is CASSSGQGRETQYF. Written as DNA, the CDR3 is TGTGCCAGCAGCTCTGGACAGGGAAGGGAGACCCAGTACTTC.

This chain connects TRBV25-1 to TRBJ2-7; no clear D. Germline V gene data show CDR1 as MGHDK and CDR2 as SYGVNS. V was cut by 1 base and J by 3 bases, with 10 bases left in between. The CDR3 covers 14 residues. The CDR3 bases are TGTGCCAGCAGTGAATCCGTAAGAGGCTACGAGCAGTACTTC. It codes for CASSESVRGYEQYF.

The V and J genes are TRBV12-5 and TRBJ1-2, with D possibly matching TRBD1 (6 bases). This CDR3 contains 18 residues. Germline loops: CDR1 LGHNT, CDR2 FRNRAP. V was cut by 1 base and J by 4 bases, with 22 bases left in between. This CDR3 is CASGLDHRDNQYSYGYTF. As DNA, the CDR3 is TGTGCTAGTGGTTTGGACCACCGGGACAACCAGTATAGCTATGGCTACACCTTC.

This chain connects TRBV19 to TRBJ1-2, with 9 bases that match TRBD1. The CDR3 loop spans 13 amino acids. The germline V gene encodes CDR1 LNHDA and CDR2 SQIVND (reference sequence). V shed 6 bases, J shed 8 bases, and the junction held 7 bases outside the gene matches. DNA for the CDR3: TGTGCCAGTAGCTATTACAGGGGGCTCGGCTACACCTTC. Its translation: CASSYYRGLGYTF.